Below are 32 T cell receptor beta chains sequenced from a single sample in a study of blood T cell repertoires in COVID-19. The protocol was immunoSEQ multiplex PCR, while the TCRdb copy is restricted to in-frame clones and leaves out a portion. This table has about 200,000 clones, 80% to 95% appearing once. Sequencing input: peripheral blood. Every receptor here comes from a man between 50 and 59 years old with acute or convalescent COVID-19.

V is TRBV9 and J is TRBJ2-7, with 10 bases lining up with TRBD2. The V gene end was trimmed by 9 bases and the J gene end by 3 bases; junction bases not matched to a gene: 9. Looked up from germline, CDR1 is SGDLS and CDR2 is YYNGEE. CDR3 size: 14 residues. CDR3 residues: CATTWASGSYEQYF. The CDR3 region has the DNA TGTGCCACCACATGGGCTAGCGGGAGCTACGAGCAGTACTTC. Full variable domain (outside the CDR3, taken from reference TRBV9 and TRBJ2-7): DSGVTQTPKHLITATGQRVTLRCSPRSGDLSVYWYQQSLDQGLQFLIQYYNGEERAKGNILERFSAQQFPDLHSELNLSSLELGDSALYFCATTWASGSYEQYFGPGTRLTVT.

CDR3 bases: TGTGCCAGTAGTGCGGATCTGAACACTGAAGCTTTCTTT. Translation: CASSADLNTEAFF. The V and J genes are TRBV19 and TRBJ1-1; D gene uncertain. The CDR3 is 13 amino acids. V gave up 5 bases and J gave up 0 bases, with 7 bases separating them. CDR1 LNHDA and CDR2 SQIVND come from the germline V gene (reference sequence). Full variable domain (missing parts from reference TRBV19 and TRBJ1-1): DGGITQSPKYLFRKEGQNVTLSCEQNLNHDAMYWYRQDPGQGLRLIYYSQIVNDFQKGDIAEGYSVSREKKESFPLTVTSAQKNPTAFYLCASSADLNTEAFFGQGTRLTVV.

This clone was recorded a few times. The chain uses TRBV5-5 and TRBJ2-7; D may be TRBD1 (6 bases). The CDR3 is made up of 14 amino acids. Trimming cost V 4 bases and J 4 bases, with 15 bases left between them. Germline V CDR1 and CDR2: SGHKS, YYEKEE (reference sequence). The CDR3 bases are TGTGCCAGCAGCCTTCCCCCAGGGGATTACGAGCAGTACGTC. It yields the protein CASSLPPGDYEQYV.

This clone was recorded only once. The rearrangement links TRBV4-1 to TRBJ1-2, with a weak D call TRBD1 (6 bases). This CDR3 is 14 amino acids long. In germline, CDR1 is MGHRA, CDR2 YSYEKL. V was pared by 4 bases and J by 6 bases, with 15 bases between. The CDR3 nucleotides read TGCGCCAGCAGCCTGACACAGGGATTCGATGGCTACACCTTC. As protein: CASSLTQGFDGYTF.

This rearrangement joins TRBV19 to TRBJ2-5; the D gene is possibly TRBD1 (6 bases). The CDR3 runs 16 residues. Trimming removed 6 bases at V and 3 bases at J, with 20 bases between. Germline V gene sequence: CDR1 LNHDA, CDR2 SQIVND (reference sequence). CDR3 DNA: TGTGCCAGTAGCCCGGGACACCAACCTGGAGAAGAGACCCAGTACTTC. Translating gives CASSPGHQPGEETQYF.

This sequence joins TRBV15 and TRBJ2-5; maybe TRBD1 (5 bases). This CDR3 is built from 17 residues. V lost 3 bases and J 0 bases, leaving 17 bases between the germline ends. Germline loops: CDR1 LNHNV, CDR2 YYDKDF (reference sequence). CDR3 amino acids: CATSSGVGRAYQETQYF. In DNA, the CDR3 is TGTGCCACCAGCAGTGGGGTGGGCAGGGCCTACCAAGAGACCCAGTACTTC.

The CDR3 nucleotides are TGTGCCAGCAGCTTCCGGGGGGGAGGGCCTGAAAAACTGTTTTTT. Protein product: CASSFRGGGPEKLFF. The chain employs TRBV5-4 and TRBJ1-4, with TRBD1 as a possible D gene (5 bases). This CDR3 comprises 15 residues. Germline V lookup: CDR1 SGHNT, CDR2 YYREEE (reference sequence). Between the trimmed V and J ends, which lost 2 bases and 7 bases, there was a span of 15 bases. Filled out from reference TRBV5-4 and TRBJ1-4, the complete variable domain reads ETGVTQSPTHLIKTRGQQVTLRCSSQSGHNTVSWYQQALGQGPQFIFQYYREEENGRGNFPPRFSGLQFPNYSSELNVNALELDDSALYLCASSFRGGGPEKLFFGSGTQLSVL.

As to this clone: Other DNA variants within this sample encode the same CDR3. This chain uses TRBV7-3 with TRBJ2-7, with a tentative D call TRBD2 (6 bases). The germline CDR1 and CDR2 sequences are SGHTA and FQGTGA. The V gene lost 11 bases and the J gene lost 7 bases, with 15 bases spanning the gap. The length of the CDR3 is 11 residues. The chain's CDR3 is CAFGRGREQYV. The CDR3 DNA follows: TGTGCCTTCGGTCGGGGGAGGGAGCAGTACGTC.

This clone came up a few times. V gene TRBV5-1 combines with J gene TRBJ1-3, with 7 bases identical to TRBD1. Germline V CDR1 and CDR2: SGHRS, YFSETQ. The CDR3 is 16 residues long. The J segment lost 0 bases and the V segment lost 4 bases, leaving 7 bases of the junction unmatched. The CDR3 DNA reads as TGCGCCAGCAGCGGGGGACAGCTCATCTCTGGAAACACCATATATTTT. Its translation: CASSGGQLISGNTIYF.

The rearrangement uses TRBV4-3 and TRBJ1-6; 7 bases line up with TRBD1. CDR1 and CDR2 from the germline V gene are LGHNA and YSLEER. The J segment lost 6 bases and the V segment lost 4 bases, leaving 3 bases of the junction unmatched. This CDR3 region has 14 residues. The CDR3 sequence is CASSRGTANSPLHF. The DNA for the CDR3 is TGCGCCAGCAGCCGGGGGACAGCTAATTCACCCCTCCACTTT.

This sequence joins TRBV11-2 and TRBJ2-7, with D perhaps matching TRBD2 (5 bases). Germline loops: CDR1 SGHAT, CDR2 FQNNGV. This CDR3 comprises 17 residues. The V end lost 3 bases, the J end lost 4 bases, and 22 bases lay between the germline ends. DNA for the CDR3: TGTGCCAGCAGCTTGGCAGAGGGTGCAGGCTGGCCATACGAGCAGTACTTC. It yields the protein CASSLAEGAGWPYEQYF.

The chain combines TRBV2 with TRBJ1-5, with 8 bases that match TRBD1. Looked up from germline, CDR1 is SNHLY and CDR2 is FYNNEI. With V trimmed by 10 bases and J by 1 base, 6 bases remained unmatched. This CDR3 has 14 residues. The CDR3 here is CATRQGLSNQPQHF. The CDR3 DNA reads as TGTGCCACGAGACAGGGGCTGAGCAATCAGCCCCAGCATTTT.

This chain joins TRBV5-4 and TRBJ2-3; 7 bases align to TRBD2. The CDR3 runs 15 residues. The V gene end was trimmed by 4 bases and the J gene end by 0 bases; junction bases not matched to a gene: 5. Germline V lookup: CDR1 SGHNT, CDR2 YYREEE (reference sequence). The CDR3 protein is CASSARRGSTDTQYF. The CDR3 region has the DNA TGTGCCAGCAGCGCCAGGCGGGGGAGCACAGATACGCAGTATTTT.

The DNA for the CDR3 is TGTGCCAGCAGTTTTCGAGGGTATAATTTCGCCGGGGAGCTGTTTTTT. Its translation: CASSFRGYNFAGELFF. This chain joins TRBV28 and TRBJ2-2; the D gene is possibly TRBD2 (5 bases). The CDR3 spans 16 residues. V was trimmed by 3 bases and J by 6 bases, leaving 17 bases between them. Germline CDR1 reads MDHEN; CDR2 reads SYDVKM.

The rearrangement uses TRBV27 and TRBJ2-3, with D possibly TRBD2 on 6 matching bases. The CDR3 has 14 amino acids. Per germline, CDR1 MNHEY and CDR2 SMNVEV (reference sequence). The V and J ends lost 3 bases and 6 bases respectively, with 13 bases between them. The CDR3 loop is CASSLEGVRDTQYF. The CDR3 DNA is TGTGCCAGCAGTTTGGAGGGAGTAAGGGATACGCAGTATTTT.

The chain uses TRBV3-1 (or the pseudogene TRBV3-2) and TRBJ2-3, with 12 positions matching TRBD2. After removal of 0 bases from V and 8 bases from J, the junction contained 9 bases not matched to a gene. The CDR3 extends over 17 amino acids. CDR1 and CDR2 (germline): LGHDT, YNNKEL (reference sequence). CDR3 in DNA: TGTGCCAGCAGCCAAGAAGAACTAGCGGGAGGTAGGGGTACGCAGTATTTT. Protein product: CASSQEELAGGRGTQYF.

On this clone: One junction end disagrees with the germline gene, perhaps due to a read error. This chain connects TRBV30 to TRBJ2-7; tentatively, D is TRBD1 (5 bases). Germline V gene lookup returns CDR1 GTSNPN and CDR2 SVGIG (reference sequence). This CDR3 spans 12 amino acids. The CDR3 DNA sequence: TGTGCCTGGCAGGGTTACTCCCACGAGCAGTACTTC. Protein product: CAWQGYSHEQYF.

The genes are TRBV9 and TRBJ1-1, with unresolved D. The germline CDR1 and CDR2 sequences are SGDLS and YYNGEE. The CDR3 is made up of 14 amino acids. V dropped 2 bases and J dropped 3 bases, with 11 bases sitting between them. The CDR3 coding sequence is TGTGCCAGCAGCGTTGGGCCCGGGGACACTGAAGCTTTCTTT. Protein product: CASSVGPGDTEAFF.

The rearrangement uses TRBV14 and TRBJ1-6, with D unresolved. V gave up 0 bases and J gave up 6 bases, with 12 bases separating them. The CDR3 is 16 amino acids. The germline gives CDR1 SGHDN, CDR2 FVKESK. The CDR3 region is CASSQDGETVNSPLHF. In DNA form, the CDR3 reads TGTGCCAGCAGCCAAGATGGAGAGACGGTTAATTCACCCCTCCACTTT.

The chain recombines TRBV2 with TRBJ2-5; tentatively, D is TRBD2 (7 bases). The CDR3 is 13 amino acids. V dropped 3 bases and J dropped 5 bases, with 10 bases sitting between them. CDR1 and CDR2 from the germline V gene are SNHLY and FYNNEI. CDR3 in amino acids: CASSERGGETQYF. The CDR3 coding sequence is TGTGCCAGCAGTGAGAGGGGGGGGGAGACCCAGTACTTC. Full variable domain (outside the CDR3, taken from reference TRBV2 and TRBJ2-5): EPEVTQTPSHQVTQMGQEVILRCVPISNHLYFYWYRQILGQKVEFLVSFYNNEISEKSEIFDDQFSVERPDGSNFTLKIRSTKLEDSAMYFCASSERGGETQYFGPGTRLLVL.

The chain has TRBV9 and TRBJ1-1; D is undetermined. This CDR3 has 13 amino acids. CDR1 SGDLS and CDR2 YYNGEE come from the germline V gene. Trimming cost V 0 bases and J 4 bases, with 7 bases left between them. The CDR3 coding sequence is TGTGCCAGCAGCGTAGGATTGAGCACTGAAGCTTTCTTT. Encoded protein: CASSVGLSTEAFF.

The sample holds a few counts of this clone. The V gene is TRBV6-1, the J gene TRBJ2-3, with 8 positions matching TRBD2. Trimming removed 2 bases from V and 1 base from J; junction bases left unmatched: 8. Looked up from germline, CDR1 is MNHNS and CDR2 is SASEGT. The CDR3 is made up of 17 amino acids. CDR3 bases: TGTGCCAGCAGTGAAAGGCGGGAGGCTGGAGGCACAGATACGCAGTATTTT. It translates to CASSERREAGGTDTQYF.

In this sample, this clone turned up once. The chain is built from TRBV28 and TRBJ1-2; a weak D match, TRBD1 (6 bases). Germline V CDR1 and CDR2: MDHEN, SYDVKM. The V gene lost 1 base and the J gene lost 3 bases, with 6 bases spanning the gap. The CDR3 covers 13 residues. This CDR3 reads CASSLYRDYGYTF. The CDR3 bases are TGTGCCAGCAGTTTATACAGGGACTATGGCTACACCTTC.

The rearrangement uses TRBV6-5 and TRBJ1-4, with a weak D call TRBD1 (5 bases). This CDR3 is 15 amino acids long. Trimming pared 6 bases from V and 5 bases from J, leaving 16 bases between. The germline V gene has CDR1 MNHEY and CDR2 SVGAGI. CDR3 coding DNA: TGTGCCAGCAGGTCCGGTGGGGGGAGAAATGAAAAACTGTTTTTT. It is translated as CASRSGGGRNEKLFF.

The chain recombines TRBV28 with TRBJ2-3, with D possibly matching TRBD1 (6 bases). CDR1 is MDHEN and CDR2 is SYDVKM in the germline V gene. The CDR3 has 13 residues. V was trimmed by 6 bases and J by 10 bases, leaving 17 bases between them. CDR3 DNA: TGTGCCAGCAGAGAAACAGGGACCCCACCGCAGTATTTT. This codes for CASRETGTPPQYF.

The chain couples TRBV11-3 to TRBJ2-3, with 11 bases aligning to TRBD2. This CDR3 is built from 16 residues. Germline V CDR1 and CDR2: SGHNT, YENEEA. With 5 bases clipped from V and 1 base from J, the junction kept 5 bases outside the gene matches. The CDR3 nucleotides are TGTGCCAGCAGCCTTGGACTAGCGGGTCGCACAGATACGCAGTATTTT. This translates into CASSLGLAGRTDTQYF.

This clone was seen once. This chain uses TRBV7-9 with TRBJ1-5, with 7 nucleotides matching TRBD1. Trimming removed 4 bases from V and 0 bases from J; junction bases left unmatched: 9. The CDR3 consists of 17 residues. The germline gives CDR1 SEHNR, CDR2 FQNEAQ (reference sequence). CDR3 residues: CASSSYTGALSNQPQHF. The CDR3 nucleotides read TGTGCCAGCAGCTCCTACACAGGGGCGCTTAGCAATCAGCCCCAGCATTTT.

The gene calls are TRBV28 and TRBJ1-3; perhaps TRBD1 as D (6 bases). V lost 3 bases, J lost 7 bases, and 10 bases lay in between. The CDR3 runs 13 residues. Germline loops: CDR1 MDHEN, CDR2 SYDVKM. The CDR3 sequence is CASSFRGANTIYF. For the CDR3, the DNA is TGTGCCAGCAGTTTCCGGGGGGCGAACACCATATATTTT.

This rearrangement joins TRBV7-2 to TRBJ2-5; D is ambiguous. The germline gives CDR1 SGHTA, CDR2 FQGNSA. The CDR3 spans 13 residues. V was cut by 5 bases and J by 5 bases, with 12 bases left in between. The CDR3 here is CASSRDPSETQYF. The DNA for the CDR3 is TGTGCCAGCAGCCGAGATCCTTCGGAGACCCAGTACTTC. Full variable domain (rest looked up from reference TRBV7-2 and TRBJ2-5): GAGVSQSPSNKVTEKGKDVELRCDPISGHTALYWYRQSLGQGLEFLIYFQGNSAPDKSGLPSDRFSAERTGGSVSTLTIQRTQQEDSAVYLCASSRDPSETQYFGPGTRLLVL.

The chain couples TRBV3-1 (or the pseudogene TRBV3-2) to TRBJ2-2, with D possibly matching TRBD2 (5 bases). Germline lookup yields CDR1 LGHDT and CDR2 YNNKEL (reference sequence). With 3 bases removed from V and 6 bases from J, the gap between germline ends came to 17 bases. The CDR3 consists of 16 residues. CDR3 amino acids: CASSHEPGRGAGELFF. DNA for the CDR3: TGTGCCAGCAGCCATGAACCGGGCCGGGGAGCCGGGGAGCTGTTTTTT.

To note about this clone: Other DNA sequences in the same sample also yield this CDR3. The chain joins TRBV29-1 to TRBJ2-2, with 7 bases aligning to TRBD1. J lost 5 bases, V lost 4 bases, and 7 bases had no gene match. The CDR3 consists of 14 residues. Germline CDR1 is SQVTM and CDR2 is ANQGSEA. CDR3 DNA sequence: TGCAGCGTTGTTAGCAGGGGGAATACCGGGGAGCTGTTTTTT. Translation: CSVVSRGNTGELFF.

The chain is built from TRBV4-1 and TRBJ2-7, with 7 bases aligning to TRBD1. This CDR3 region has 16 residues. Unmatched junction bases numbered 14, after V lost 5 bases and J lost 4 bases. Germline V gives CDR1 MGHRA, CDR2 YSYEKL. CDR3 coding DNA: TGCGCCAGCAGCGAACTTCCCGGACAGGTAACTTACGAGCAGTACTTC. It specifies CASSELPGQVTYEQYF.